This TCR beta chain was sequenced during a study of blood T cell repertoires in COVID-19. Turning to the study itself: Samples representing acute and convalescent COVID-19 were sourced from the United States, Italy and Spain. PBMCs, B-cell-depleted T cells, or T cells were the source of the cDNA or gDNA that made up the material.

J lost 3 bases, V lost 4 bases, and 7 bases had no gene match. The CDR3 loop spans 14 amino acids. From germline, CDR1 is SGHNT and CDR2 YYREEE (reference sequence). Authors' processing steps: Amplification of reference gene primers provided the estimated nucleated cell counts. Only in-frame clones appear in the TCRdb table, and some are missing; sequencing was by immunoSEQ multiplex PCR. The DNA was the basis for D and trimming; V, J and clone size are from that table. The table includes 350,000 to 450,000 clones, roughly 85% detected once. The sample holds a few counts of this clone. V gene TRBV5-4 combines with J gene TRBJ2-7; 7 bases fit TRBD1. The clonotype comes from a woman aged 18-29 years with acute or convalescent COVID-19. The material sequenced was peripheral blood. The CDR3 DNA follows: TGTGCCAGCAGCACTCCGGGACAGTACTACGAGCAGTACTTC. This translates into CASSTPGQYYEQYF. Looking up the rest from reference TRBV5-4 and TRBJ2-7 gives the full variable domain: ETGVTQSPTHLIKTRGQQVTLRCSSQSGHNTVSWYQQALGQGPQFIFQYYREEENGRGNFPPRFSGLQFPNYSSELNVNALELDDSALYLCASSTPGQYYEQYFGPGTRLTVT.